This T cell receptor beta chain was identified in a study of shared clonotypes between healthy human individuals. Study results and limitations: In general, naive subsets displayed greater estimated richness than memory subsets did.

Negatively enriched CD4+ T cells were divided by CD45RA into naive and memory. Each sorted subset replicate got 200 ng genomic DNA, 25,000 to 35,000 genomes. Libraries were prepared by immunoSEQ multiplex PCR; TCRdb keeps only in-frame clonotypes and omits some of them. In the table there are approximately 2,000,000 clones, approximately 90% of which are singletons. Regarding this clone: What it recognizes is unknown.

Trimming removed 8 bases from V and 7 bases from J; junction bases left unmatched: 14. The CDR3 totals 14 residues. CDR1 and CDR2 (germline): GTSNPN, SVGIG (reference sequence). The TCR originated in a man younger than 35 in good health. Some clones in this sample may be carry-over from other donors' samples. Sequenced sample: naive CD4+ T cells from PBMCs. Subset noted: CD45RA+ positively selected. The rearrangement joins TRBV30 to TRBJ1-2, with 9 bases aligning to TRBD1. CDR3: CAGTEPGQGFGYTF. In nucleotides, the CDR3 is TGTGCCGGGACTGAACCGGGACAGGGCTTTGGCTACACCTTC.